This T cell receptor beta chain was identified during a study of blood T cells in healthy people across ages. Study-level points and caveats: It was not possible, with unsorted PBMCs, to conclusively compare naive and antigen-experienced cells. Greater diversity and more naive CD4+ cells were seen in long-lived donors than in aged donors. TCR beta diversity correlated strongly with naive T cell percentage.

For this clonotype: The antigen is undetermined.

Germline loops: CDR1 MNHEY, CDR2 SVGAGI. This CDR3 has 15 residues. V lost 7 bases and J lost 6; bases outside the gene matches: 15. A second PCR, run for roughly 7 to 11 cycles, used a sample-barcoded 5' primer plus a J-beta primer mix. Per-sample output comprised a minimum of 2.5 million paired-end reads containing CDR3. TCRdb processed the 5' RACE reads anew with MiXCR; each CDR3 protein has one entry. Among some 1,500,000 distinct CDR3 sequences listed, roughly 43% were seen once. The clonotype originates from a woman in her late teens or twenties in good health. Material: blood. V and J are TRBV6-5 and TRBJ2-7, with 7 bases identical to TRBD2. CDR3 protein: CASKRLGGSPSEQYF. The CDR3 DNA reads TGTGCCAGCAAAAGACTGGGCGGGAGCCCTTCCGAGCAGTACTTC.